These T cell receptor beta chains were read from a single sample in a study of vaccination and CD4 T cells after COVID-19. From the PCR reads, TCRdb called clonotypes with MiXCR, one entry per CDR3 protein. The sample has some 15,000 distinct CDR3 sequences, under 75% seen once. The antigens these receptors bind are not known. The sequencing sample was made of CD4+ T cells from blood, cultured in vitro. The receptors here all came from a human donor who had recovered from COVID-19. CDR3s include the opening cysteine and the closing phenylalanine or tryptophan. Each record gives: clone size, J gene, V gene, CDR3 length, D gene, CDR3 protein, CDR3 DNA. A D gene is named only where the DNA matches it firmly. Part of the rows lack a size; the others show once, few, many or a class for expanded clones.

>.|TRBJ2-6|TRBV6-2/TRBV6-3|16|.
CASSYPLGSGANVLTF
TGTGCCAGCAGTTACCCCCTTGGCTCTGGGGCCAACGTCCTGACTTTC
>.|TRBJ1-6|TRBV20-1|16|.
CSARIRSGAGDSPLHF
TGCAGTGCTAGAATCCGTTCAGGGGCGGGGGATTCACCCCTCCACTTT
>.|TRBJ2-7|TRBV6-1|14|.
CASTPRGTPYEQYF
TGTGCCAGCACCCCTCGGGGCACTCCCTACGAGCAGTACTTC
>.|TRBJ1-5|TRBV20-1|15|.
CSARERVRGDQPQHF
TGCAGTGCTAGAGAGAGGGTTAGGGGGGATCAGCCCCAGCATTTT
>.|TRBJ1-2|TRBV6-1|13|.
CASSPWSQAGYTF
TGTGCCAGCAGTCCTTGGTCCCAGGCGGGCTACACCTTC
>.|TRBJ1-2|TRBV20-1|13|.
CSARDPPRDGYTF
TGCAGTGCTAGAGATCCCCCCAGGGATGGCTACACCTTC
>.|TRBJ2-7|TRBV6-1|14|.
CASRGRDGSYEQYF
TGTGCCAGCAGGGGCCGGGACGGCTCCTACGAGCAGTACTTC
>.|TRBJ1-1|TRBV18|14|TRBD1
CASSATGENTEAFF
TGTGCCAGCTCAGCCACAGGGGAGAACACTGAAGCTTTCTTT
>medium-sized|TRBJ1-2|TRBV6-5|15|.
CASSYAVGIPLGYTF
TGTGCCAGCAGTTACGCCGTAGGAATCCCTCTTGGCTACACCTTC
>.|TRBJ2-5|TRBV20-1|14|.
CSADPTGTQETQYF
TGCAGTGCCGACCCCACAGGGACACAAGAGACCCAGTACTTC
>.|TRBJ2-3|TRBV20-1|13|TRBD2
CSASPGGSDTQYF
TGCAGTGCTAGTCCGGGGGGGTCAGATACGCAGTATTTT
>.|TRBJ2-5|TRBV5-4|13|.
CASSIRDSETQYF
TGTGCCAGCAGCATCAGGGATTCAGAGACCCAGTACTTC
>.|TRBJ1-2|TRBV14|14|.
CASSQDLRGLGYTF
TGTGCCAGCAGCCAAGATTTGCGTGGACTTGGCTACACCTTC
>few|TRBJ1-1|TRBV20-1|12|.
CSARVLNTEAFF
TGCAGTGCTAGAGTCCTGAACACTGAAGCTTTCTTT
>once|TRBJ1-2|TRBV5-1|15|TRBD1
CASSSGTGGVPDYTF
TGCGCCAGCAGCTCCGGGACAGGGGGTGTTCCTGACTACACCTTC
>.|TRBJ1-5|TRBV7-8|15|TRBD1
CASSLSRTGYQPQHF
TGTGCCAGCAGCTTATCCCGGACAGGGTATCAGCCCCAGCATTTT
>.|TRBJ1-4|TRBV20-1|15|TRBD1
CSARDSSRGNEKLFF
TGCAGTGCTAGAGACTCTAGCAGGGGGAATGAAAAACTGTTTTTT
>.|TRBJ1-1|TRBV20-1|11|.
CSARRAIEAFF
TGCAGTGCTAGGCGGGCCATTGAAGCTTTCTTT